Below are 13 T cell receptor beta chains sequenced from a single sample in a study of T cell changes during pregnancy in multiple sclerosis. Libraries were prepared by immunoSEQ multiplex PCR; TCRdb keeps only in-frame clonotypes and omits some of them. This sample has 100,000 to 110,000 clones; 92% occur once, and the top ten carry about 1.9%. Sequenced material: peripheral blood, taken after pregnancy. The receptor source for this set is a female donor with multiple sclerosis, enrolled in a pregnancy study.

The CDR3 DNA sequence: TGTGCCAGCTCACCACCCCCGAGTACGGGTACCGGGGAGCTGTTTTTT. Translated: CASSPPPSTGTGELFF. V and J are TRBV18 and TRBJ2-2; D unclear. The germline V and J ends were trimmed by 0 bases and 5 bases, with 13 bases remaining between them. Germline CDR1 KGHSH, CDR2 LQKENI. The CDR3 runs 16 residues. Based on the CDR3 plus reference TRBV18 and TRBJ2-2, the full variable domain is NAGVMQNPRHLVRRRGQEARLRCSPMKGHSHVYWYRQLPEEGLKFMVYLQKENIIDESGMPKERFSAEFPKEGPSILRIQQVVRGDSAAYFCASSPPPSTGTGELFFGEGSRLTVL.

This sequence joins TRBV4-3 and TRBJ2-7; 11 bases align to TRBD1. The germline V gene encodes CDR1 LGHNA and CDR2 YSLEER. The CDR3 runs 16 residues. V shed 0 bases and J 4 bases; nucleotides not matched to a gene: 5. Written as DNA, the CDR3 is TGCGCCAGCAGCCAAGAACCGGGACAGGGGGGGTACGAGCAGTACTTC. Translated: CASSQEPGQGGYEQYF.

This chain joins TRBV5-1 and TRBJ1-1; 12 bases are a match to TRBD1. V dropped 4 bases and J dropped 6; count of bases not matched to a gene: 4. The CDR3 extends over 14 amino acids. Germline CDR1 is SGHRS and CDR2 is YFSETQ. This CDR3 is CASSAGQGAPEAFF. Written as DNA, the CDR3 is TGCGCCAGCAGCGCGGGACAGGGGGCCCCTGAAGCTTTCTTT.

The CDR3 region has the DNA TGTGCCAGCAGCCCTCGACACACAGGGCCCCGCTATGGCTACACCTTC. Its protein is CASSPRHTGPRYGYTF. The rearrangement uses TRBV5-6 and TRBJ1-2; TRBD1 might be the D (6 bases). The germline V and J ends were trimmed by 4 bases and 4 bases, with 20 bases remaining between them. Germline-derived CDR1 and CDR2 are SGHDT and YYEEEE. The CDR3 has 16 amino acids.

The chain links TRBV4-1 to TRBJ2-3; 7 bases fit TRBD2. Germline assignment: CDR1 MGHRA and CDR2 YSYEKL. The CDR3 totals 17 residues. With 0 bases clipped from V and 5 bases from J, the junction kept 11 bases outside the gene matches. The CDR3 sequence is CASSQERRGSNLDTQYF. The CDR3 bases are TGCGCCAGCAGCCAAGAAAGGCGGGGGTCCAATTTAGATACGCAGTATTTT.

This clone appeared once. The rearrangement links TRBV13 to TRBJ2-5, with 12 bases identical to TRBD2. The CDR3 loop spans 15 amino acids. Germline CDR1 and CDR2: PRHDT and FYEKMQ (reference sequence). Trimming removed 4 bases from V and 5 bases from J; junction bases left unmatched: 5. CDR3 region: CASSSRTSGMETQYF. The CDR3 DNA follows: TGTGCCAGCAGCTCAAGGACTAGCGGGATGGAGACCCAGTACTTC.

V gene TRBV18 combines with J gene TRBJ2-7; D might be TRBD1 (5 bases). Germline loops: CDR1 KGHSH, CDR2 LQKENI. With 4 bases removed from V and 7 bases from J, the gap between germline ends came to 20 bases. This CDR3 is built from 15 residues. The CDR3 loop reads CASSLATGSVGEQYF. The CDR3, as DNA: TGTGCCAGCTCACTGGCTACAGGTTCGGTAGGAGAGCAGTACTTC.

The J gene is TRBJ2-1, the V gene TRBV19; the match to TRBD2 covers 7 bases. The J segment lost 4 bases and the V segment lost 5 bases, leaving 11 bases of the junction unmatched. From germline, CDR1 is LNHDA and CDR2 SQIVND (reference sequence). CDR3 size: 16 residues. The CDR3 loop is CASSGRGLKVYNEQFF. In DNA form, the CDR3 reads TGTGCCAGTAGTGGAAGGGGACTAAAAGTTTACAATGAGCAGTTCTTC.

The CDR3 coding sequence is TGTGCCAGCAGTGTAGGACAGGGGAACACTGAAGCTTTCTTT. Translated, it gives CASSVGQGNTEAFF. This chain uses TRBV6-4 with TRBJ1-1, with TRBD1 matching over 8 bases. The CDR3 has 14 residues. Germline assignment: CDR1 MRHNA and CDR2 SNTAGT. With 4 bases clipped from V and 1 base from J, the junction kept 2 bases outside the gene matches.

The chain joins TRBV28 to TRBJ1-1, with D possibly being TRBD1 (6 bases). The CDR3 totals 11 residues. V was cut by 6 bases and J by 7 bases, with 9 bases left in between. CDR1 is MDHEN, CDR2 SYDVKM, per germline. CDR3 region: CASRRTDEAFF. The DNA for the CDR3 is TGTGCCAGCAGACGGACAGATGAAGCTTTCTTT. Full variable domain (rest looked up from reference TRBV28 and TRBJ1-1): DVKVTQSSRYLVKRTGEKVFLECVQDMDHENMFWYRQDPGLGLRLIYFSYDVKMKEKGDIPEGYSVSREKKERFSLILESASTNQTSMYLCASRRTDEAFFGQGTRLTVV.

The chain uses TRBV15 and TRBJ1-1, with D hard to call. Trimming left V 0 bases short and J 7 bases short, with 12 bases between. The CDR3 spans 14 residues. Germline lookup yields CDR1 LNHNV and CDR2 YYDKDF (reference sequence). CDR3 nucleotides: TGTGCCACCAGCAGAGACGGGAATCGAGGTGAAGCTTTCTTT. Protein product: CATSRDGNRGEAFF. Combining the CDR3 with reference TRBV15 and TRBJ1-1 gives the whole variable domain DAMVIQNPRYQVTQFGKPVTLSCSQTLNHNVMYWYQQKSSQAPKLLFHYYDKDFNNEADTPDNFQSRRPNTSFCFLDIRSPGLGDTAMYLCATSRDGNRGEAFFGQGTRLTVV.

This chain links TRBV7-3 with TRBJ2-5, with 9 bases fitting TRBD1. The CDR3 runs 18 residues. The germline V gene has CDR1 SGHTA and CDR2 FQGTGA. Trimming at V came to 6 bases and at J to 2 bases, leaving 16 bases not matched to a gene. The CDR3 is CASSHIPGQGFGQETQYF. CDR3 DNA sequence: TGTGCCAGCAGTCACATACCGGGACAGGGCTTTGGGCAAGAGACCCAGTACTTC.

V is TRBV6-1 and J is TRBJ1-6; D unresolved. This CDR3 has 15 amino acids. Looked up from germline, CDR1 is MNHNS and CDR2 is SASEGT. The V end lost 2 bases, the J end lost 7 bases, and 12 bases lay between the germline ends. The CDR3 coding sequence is TGTGCCAGCAGTGAACCGGCAGGAAGGAATTCACCCCTCCACTTT. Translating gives CASSEPAGRNSPLHF.